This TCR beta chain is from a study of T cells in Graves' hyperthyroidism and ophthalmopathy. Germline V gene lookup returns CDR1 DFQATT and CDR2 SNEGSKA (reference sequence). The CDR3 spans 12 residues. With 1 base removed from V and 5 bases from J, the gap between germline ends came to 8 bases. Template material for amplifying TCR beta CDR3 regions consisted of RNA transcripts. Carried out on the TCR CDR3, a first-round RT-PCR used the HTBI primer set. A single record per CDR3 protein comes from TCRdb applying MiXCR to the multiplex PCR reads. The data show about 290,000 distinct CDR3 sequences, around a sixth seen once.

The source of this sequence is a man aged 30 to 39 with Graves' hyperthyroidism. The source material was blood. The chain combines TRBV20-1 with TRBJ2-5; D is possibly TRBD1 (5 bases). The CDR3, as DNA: TGCAGTGCTAGAGCAGGGCGGGAGACCCAGTACTTC. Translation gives CSARAGRETQYF.